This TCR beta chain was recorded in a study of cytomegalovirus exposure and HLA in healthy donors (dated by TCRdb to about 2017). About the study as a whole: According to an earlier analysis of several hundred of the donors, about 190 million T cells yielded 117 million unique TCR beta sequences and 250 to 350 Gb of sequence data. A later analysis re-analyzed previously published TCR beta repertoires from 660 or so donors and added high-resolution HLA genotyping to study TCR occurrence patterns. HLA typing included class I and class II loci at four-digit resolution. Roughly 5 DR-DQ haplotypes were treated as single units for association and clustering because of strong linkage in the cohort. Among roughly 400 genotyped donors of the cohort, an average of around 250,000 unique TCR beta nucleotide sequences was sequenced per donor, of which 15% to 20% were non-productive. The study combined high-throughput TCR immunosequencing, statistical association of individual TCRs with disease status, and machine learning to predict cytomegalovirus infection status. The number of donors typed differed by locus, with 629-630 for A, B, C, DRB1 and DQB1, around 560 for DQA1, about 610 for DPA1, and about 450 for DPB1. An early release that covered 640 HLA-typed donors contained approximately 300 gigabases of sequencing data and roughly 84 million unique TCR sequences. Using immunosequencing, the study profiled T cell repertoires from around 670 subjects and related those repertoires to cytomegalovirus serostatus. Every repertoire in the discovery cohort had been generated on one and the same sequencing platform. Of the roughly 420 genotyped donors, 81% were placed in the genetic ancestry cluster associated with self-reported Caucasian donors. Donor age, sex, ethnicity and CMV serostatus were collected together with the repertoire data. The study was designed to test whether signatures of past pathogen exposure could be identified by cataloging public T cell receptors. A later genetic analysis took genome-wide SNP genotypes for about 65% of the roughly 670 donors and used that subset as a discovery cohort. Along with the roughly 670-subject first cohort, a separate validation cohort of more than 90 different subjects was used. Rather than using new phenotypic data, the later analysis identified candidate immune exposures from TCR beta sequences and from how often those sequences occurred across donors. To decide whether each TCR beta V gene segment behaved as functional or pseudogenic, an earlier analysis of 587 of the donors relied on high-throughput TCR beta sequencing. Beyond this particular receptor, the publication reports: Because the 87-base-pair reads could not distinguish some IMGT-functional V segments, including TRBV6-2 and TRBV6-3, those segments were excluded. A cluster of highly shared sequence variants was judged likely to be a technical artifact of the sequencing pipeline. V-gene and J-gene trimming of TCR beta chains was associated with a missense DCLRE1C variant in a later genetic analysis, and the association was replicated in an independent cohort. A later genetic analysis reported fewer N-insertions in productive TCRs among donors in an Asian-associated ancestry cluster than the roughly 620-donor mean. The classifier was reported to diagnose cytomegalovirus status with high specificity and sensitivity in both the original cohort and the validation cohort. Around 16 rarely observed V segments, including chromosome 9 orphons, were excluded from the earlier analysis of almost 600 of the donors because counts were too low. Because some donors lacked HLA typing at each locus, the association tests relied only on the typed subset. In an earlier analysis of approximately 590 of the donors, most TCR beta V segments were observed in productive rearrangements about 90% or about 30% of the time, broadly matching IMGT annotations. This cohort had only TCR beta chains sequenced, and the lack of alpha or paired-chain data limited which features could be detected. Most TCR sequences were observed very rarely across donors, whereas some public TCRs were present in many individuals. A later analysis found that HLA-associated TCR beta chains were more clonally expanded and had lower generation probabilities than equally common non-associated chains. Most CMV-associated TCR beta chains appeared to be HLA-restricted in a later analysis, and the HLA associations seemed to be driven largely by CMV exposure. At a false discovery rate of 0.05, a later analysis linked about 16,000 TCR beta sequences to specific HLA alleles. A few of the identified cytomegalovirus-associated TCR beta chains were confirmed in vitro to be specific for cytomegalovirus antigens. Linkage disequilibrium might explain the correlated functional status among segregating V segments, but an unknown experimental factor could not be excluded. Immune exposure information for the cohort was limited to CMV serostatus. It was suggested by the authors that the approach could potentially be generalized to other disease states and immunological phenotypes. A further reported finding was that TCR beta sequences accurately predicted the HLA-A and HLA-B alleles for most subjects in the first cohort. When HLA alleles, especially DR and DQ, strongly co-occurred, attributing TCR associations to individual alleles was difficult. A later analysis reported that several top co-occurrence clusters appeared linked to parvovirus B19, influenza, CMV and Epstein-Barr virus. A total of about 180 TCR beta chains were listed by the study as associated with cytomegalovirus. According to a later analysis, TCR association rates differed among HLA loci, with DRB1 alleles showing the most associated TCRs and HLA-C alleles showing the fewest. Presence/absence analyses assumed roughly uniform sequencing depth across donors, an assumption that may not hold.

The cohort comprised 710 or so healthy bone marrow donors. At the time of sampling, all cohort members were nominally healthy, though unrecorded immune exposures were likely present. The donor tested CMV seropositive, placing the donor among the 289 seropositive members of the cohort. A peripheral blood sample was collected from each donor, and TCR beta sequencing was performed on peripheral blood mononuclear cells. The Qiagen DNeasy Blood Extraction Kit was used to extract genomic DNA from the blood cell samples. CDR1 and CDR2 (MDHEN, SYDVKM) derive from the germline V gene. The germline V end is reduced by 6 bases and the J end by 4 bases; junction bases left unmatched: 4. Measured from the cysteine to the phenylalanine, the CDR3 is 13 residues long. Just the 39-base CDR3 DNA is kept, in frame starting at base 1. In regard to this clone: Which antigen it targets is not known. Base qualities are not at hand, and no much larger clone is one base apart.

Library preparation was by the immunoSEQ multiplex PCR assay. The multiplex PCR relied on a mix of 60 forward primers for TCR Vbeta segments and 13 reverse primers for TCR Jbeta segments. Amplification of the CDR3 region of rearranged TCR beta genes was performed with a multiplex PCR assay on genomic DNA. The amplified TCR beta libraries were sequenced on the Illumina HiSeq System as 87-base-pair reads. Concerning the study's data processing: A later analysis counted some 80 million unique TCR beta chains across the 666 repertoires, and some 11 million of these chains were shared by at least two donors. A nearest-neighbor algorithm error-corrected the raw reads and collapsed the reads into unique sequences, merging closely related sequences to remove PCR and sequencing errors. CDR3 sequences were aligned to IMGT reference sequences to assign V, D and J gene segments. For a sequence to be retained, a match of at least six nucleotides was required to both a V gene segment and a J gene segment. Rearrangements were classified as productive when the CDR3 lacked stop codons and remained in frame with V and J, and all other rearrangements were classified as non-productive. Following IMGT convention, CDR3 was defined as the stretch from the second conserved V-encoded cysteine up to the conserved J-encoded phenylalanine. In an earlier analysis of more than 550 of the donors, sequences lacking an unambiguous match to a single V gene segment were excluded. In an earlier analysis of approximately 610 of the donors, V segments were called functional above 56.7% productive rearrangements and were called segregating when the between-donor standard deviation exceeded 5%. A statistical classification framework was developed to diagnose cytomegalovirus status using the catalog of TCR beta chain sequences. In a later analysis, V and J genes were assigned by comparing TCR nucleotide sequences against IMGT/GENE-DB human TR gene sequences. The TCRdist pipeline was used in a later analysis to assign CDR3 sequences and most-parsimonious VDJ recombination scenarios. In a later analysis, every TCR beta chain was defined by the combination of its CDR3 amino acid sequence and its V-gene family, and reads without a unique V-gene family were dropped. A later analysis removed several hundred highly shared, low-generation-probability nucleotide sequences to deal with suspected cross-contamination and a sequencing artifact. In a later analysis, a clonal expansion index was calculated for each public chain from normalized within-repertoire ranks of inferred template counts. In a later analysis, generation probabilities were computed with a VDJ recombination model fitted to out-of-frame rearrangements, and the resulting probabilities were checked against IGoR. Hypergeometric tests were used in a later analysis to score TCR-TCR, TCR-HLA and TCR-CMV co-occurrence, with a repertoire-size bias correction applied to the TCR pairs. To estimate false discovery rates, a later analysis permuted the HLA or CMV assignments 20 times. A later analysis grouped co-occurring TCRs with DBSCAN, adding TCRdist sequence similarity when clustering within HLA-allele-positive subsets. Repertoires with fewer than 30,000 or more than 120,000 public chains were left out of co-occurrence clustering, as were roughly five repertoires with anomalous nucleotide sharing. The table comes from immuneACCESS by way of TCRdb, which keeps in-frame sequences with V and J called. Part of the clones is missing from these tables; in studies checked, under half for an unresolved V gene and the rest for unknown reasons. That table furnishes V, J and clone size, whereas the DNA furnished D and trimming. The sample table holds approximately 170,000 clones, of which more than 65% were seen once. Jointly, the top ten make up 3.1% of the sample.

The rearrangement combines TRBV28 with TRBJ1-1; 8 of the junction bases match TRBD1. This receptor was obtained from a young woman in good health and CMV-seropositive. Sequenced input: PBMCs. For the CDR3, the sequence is CASRGQGSTEAFF. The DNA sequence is TGTGCCAGCAGAGGACAGGGAAGCACTGAAGCTTTCTTT.